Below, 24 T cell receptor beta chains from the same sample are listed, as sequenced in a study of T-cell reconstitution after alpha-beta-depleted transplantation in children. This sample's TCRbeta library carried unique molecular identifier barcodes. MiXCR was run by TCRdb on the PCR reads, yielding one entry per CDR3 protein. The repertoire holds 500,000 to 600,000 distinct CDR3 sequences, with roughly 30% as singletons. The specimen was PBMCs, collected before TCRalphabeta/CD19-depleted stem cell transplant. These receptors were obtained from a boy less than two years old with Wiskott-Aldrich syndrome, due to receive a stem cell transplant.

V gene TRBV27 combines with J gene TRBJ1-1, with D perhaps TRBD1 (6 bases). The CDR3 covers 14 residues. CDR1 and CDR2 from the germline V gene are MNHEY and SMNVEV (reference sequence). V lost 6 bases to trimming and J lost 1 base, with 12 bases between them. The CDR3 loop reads CASSSTGSNTEAFF. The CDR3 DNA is TGTGCCAGCAGCTCGACAGGTTCGAACACTGAAGCTTTCTTT.

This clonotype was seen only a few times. The CDR3 here is CASSFHGPLNEQFF. CDR3 nucleotide sequence: TGTGCCAGCAGTTTTCACGGGCCTTTAAATGAGCAGTTCTTC. This chain connects TRBV28 to TRBJ2-1; D uncertain. V lost 3 bases to trimming and J lost 7 bases, with 13 bases between them. Germline CDR1 reads MDHEN; CDR2 reads SYDVKM. The CDR3 contains 14 residues.

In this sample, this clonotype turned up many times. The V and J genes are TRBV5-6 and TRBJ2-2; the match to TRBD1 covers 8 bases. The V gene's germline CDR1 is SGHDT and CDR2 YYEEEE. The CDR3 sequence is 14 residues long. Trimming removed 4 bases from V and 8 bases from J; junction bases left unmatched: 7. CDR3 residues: CASSPRTGLGELFF. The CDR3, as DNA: TGTGCCAGCAGCCCCCGGACAGGGTTGGGGGAGCTGTTTTTT.

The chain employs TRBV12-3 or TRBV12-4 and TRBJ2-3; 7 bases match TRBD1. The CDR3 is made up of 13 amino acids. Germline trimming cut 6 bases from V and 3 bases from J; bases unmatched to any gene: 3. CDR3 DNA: TGTGCCAGCAGGGGACAGTGGACAGATACGCAGTATTTT. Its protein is CASRGQWTDTQYF.

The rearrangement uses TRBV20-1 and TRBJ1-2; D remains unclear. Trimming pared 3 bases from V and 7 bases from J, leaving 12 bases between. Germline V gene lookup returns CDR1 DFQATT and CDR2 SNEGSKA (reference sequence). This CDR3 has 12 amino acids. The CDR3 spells CSARAAEIGYTF. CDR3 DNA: TGCAGTGCTAGGGCGGCGGAAATTGGCTACACCTTC.

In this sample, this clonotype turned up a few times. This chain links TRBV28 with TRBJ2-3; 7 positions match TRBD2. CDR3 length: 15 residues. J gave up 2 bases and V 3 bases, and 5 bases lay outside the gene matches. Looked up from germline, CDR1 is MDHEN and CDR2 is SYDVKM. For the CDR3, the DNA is TGTGCCAGCAGTTTGTCCGGGACTAACACAGATACGCAGTATTTT. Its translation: CASSLSGTNTDTQYF.

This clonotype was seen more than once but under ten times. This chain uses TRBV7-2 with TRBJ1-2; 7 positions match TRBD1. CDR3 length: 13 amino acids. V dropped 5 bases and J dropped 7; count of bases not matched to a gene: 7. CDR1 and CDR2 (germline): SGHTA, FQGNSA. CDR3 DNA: TGTGCCAGCAGCCCTGACAGGGTGGGTGGCTACACCTTC. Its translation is CASSPDRVGGYTF.

The CDR3 region is CASSLPRDRGTDTQYF. CDR3 coding DNA: TGTGCCAGCAGCTTACCCCGGGACAGGGGGACAGATACGCAGTATTTT. V and J are TRBV7-6 and TRBJ2-3; 11 nucleotides align to TRBD1. The V gene end was trimmed by 2 bases and the J gene end by 3 bases; junction bases not matched to a gene: 4. The germline gives CDR1 SGHVS, CDR2 FNYEAQ. This CDR3 is built from 16 residues.

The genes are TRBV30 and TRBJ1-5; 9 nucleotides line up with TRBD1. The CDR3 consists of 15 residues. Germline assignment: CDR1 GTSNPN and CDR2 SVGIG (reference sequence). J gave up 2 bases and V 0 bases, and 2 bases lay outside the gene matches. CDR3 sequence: CAWSVQGARNQPQHF. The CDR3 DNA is TGTGCCTGGAGTGTACAGGGGGCGCGCAATCAGCCCCAGCATTTT.

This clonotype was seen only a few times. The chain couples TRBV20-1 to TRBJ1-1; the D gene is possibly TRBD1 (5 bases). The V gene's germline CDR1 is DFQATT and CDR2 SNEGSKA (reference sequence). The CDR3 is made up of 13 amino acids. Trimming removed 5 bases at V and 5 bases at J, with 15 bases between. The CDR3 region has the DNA TGCAGTGCTCCAGGGAATTCAGGGACTGAAGCTTTCTTT. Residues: CSAPGNSGTEAFF.

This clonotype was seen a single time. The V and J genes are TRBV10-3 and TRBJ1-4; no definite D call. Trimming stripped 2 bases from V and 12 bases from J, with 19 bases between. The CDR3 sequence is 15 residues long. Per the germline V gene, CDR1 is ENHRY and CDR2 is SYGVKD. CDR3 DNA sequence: TGTGCCATCAGTGAGCCAGAGGGAGGGAGGTTTGAACTGTTTTTT. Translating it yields CAISEPEGGRFELFF.

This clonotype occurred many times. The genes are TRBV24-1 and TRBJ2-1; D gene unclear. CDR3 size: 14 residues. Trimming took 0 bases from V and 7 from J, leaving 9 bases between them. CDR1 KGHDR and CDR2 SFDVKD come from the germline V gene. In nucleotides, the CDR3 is TGTGCCACCAGTGATTTGCCTTCCGGGAATGAGCAGTTCTTC. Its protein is CATSDLPSGNEQFF.

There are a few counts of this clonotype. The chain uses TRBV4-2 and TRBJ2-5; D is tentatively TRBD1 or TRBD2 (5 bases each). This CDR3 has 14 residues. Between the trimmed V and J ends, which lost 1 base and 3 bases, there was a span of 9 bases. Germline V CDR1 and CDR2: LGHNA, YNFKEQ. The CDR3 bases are TGTGCCAGCAGCCAAGGGGACGGTGAAGAGACCCAGTACTTC. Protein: CASSQGDGEETQYF.

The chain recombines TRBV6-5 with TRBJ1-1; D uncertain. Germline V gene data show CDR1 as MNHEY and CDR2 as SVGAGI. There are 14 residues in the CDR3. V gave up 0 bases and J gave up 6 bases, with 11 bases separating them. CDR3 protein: CASSYSSRAAEAFF. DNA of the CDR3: TGTGCCAGCAGTTACTCATCGAGGGCGGCTGAAGCTTTCTTT.

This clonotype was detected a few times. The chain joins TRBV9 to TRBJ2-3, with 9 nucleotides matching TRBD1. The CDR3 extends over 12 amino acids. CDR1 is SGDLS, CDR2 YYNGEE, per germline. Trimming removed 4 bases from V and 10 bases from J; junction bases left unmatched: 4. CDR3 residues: CASSFGQGPQYF. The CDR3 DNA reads TGTGCCAGCAGCTTCGGACAGGGGCCGCAGTATTTT.

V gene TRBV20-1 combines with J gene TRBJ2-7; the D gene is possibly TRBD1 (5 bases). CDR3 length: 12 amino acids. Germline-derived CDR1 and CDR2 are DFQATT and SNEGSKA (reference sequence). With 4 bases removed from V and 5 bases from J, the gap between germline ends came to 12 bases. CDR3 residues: CSAIGWGDEQYF. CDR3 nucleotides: TGCAGTGCTATTGGGTGGGGCGACGAGCAGTACTTC.

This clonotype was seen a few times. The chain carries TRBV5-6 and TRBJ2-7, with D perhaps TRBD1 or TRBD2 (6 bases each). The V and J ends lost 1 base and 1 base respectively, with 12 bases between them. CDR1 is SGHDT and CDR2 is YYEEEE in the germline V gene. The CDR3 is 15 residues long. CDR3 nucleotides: TGTGCCAGCAGCTTGAGGGGGGAGCGGTCCTACGAGCAGTACTTC. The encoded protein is CASSLRGERSYEQYF.

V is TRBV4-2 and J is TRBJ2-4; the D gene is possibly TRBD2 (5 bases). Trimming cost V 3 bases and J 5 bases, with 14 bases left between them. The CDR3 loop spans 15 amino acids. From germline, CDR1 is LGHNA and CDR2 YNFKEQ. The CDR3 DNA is TGTGCCAGCAGCCAGGCCGGGGTGGCCGAAAACATTCAGTACTTC. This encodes CASSQAGVAENIQYF.

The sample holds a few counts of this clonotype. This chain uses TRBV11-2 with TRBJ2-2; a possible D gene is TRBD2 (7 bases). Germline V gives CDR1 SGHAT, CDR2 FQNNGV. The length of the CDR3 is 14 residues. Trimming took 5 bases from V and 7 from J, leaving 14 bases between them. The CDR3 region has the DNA TGTGCCAGCAGCACTACTAGGGGGGGCGGGGAGCTGTTTTTT. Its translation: CASSTTRGGGELFF.

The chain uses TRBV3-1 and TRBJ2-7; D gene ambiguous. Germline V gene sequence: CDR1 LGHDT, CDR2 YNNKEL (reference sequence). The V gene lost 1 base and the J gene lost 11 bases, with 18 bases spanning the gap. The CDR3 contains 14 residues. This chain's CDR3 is CASSQGSVSSPKYF. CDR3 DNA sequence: TGTGCCAGCAGCCAAGGCTCAGTAAGTAGTCCGAAGTACTTC.

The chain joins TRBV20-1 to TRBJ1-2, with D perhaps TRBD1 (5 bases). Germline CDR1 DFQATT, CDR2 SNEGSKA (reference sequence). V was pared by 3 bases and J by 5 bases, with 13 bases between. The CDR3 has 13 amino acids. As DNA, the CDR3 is TGCAGTGCTAGTCCTGGGCGGGGGTATGGCTACACCTTC. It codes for CSASPGRGYGYTF.

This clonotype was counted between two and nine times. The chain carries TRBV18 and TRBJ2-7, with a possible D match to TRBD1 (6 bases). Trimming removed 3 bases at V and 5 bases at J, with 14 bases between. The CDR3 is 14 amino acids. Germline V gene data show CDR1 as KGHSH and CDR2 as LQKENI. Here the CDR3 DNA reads TGTGCCAGCTCACCCAGGACAGTGGGTCACGAGCAGTACTTC. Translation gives CASSPRTVGHEQYF.

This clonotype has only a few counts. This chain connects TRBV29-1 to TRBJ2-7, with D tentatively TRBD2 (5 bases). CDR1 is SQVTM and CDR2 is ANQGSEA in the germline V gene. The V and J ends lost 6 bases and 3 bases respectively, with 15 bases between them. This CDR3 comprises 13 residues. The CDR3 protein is CSVRTRLVYEQYF. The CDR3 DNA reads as TGCAGCGTCCGGACTCGTCTGGTCTACGAGCAGTACTTC.

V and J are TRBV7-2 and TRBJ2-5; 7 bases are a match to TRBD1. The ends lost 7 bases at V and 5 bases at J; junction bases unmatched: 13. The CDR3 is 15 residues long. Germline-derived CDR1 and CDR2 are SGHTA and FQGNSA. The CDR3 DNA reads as TGTGCCAGCACACGTGGCAGGGGGTTGTCGGAGACCCAGTACTTC. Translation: CASTRGRGLSETQYF.